This T cell receptor (beta chain) is drawn from a study of blood T cell repertoires in COVID-19 (dated by TCRdb to 2018 to 2021). Turning to the overall study: Collaborator samples came from the United States, Italy and Spain and covered acute and convalescent phases of COVID-19. The prospective study material was composed of cDNA or gDNA derived from T cells, B-cell-depleted T cells, or PBMCs. The dataset comprised deeply sampled blood TCRbeta repertoires from subjects exposed to, actively infected with, or recovered from COVID-19. The repertoires were released in a freely available public database intended as a resource for research on the immune response to SARS-CoV-2. The samples were drawn from two sources: the first 160 participants of the ongoing ImmuneRACE study, and 950 to 1,500 subjects contributed by 6 global collaborators. The sample metadata nearly always contained a de-identified subject ID, COVID-19 status, age in years and sex. HLA class I and class II types, where available, came from metadata supplied by the sample provider rather than from assay-based typing.

The immunoSEQ Assay, a bias-controlled multiplex PCR, was used to amplify TCRbeta CDR3 regions from genomic DNA. In the paper's pipeline: The number of nucleated cells in each sample was estimated by amplification of reference gene primers within the assay. To quantify the absolute abundance of each unique TCRbeta CDR3 rearrangement, sequence reads were collapsed and filtered. For each sample, productive Simpson clonality was calculated by taking the square root of Simpson's diversity index across productive rearrangements. TCRdb mirrors the immuneACCESS table, restricted to in-frame sequences. Some clones are absent from its copies; in checked studies, under half trace to an unresolved V gene, and the reason for the others is unknown. V, J and clone size were drawn from that table, and D and trimming were deduced from the DNA. This sample lists tens of thousands of clones; 75% to 85% were detected once. The top ten hold 5.5% to 8% of the sample.

Comments on this clone: Which antigen it targets is not known. Base qualities were left out, and no much larger clone turns up one base away.

One collaborating source in Seattle enrolled patients while the patients were actively infected and followed the patients over time throughout the course of disease. Each collaborating institution followed its own protocols to collect whole blood in K2EDTA tubes. Collaborator samples were shipped for TCRbeta analysis as frozen whole blood, isolated PBMCs, or DNA extracted from either sample type. Relative to germline, V is missing 5 bases and J is missing 7 bases, with 12 bases of the junction outside any gene match. Measured from the cysteine to the phenylalanine, the CDR3 is 17 residues long. Only the CDR3 region is kept as DNA, spanning 51 bases read in frame from base 1. Sequences LNHDA (CDR1) and SQIVND (CDR2) are obtained from the germline V gene (reference sequence). What the study reported, not specific to this receptor: Clinical and demographic metadata were provided uncurated, with the amount varying by source and participant.

The chain employs TRBV19 and TRBJ2-1, and 12 junction bases match TRBD2. Sequenced material: peripheral blood. The TCR comes from a man under 40 with COVID-19, enrolled during active disease. The CDR3 region has the sequence CASSALAGGPGWNEQFF. The DNA sequence follows: TGTGCCAGTAGTGCTCTAGCGGGAGGGCCTGGATGGAATGAGCAGTTCTTC.